The rows below give T cell receptor beta chains drawn from one sample of a study of molecular identifiers for immune sequencing clone quantification. One entry per CDR3 protein, called by TCRdb with MiXCR from the PCR reads. The sample yields hundreds of thousands of distinct CDR3 sequences, just under 20% seen once. Material: naive CD8+ T cells from blood, with Jurkat cell RNA spiked in. The receptors were sampled from a human donor in good health. Some libraries in this study had Jurkat cell RNA spiked in. Each CDR3 is given with its conserved first and last residue. The D gene is left open where the match is weak. Size is omitted from some rows. Given values are once, few, many or a class for expanded clones.

v_call,clone_size,cdr3_length,d_call,j_call,cdr3_nt,cdr3_aa
TRBV6-5,many,14,NA,TRBJ1-3,TGTGCCAGCAGCCCCAGGGACCCCGGAAACACCATATATTTT,CASSPRDPGNTIYF
TRBV28,many,15,NA,TRBJ2-4,TGTGCCAGCAGTTTTAGGGGATTAGCCAAAAACATTCAGTACTTC,CASSFRGLAKNIQYF
TRBV28,many,13,NA,TRBJ2-6,TGTGCCGGGTCGAATTCTGGGGCCAACGTCCTGACTTTC,CAGSNSGANVLTF
TRBV29-1,many,15,NA,TRBJ2-3,TGCAGCGTCGGGGCCCGGCCTAGCGCCTCAGATACGCAGTATTTT,CSVGARPSASDTQYF
TRBV28,many,16,TRBD1,TRBJ2-3,TGTGCCAGCAGTAGAGGGGCGGACAGGGTGACAGATACGCAGTATTTT,CASSRGADRVTDTQYF
TRBV10-1,NA,12,NA,TRBJ2-3,TGCGCCAGCAGTGATATGGTACCGGGCAAGTATTTT,CASSDMVPGKYF
TRBV6-6,NA,20,NA,TRBJ1-2,TGTGCCAGCAGTAACGAATGGTGGGAGGCAGGGGACCCCCTGCCGTATGGCTACACCTTC,CASSNEWWEAGDPLPYGYTF
TRBV18,NA,16,TRBD1,TRBJ2-1,TGTGCCAGCTCACGGGACCGGGACAGCCGATACAATGAGCAGTTCTTC,CASSRDRDSRYNEQFF
TRBV4-3,many,16,NA,TRBJ2-3,TGCGCCAGCAGCCAAGATCCTGGGCCGCAAGCAGATACGCAGTATTTT,CASSQDPGPQADTQYF
TRBV2,many,14,NA,TRBJ2-7,TGTGCCAGCAGTGAAGCGGGCAAGACCTACGAGCAGTACTTC,CASSEAGKTYEQYF
TRBV11-2,NA,14,NA,TRBJ2-7,TGTGCCAGCAGGGACATACAGAGCTCCTACGAGCAGTACTTC,CASRDIQSSYEQYF
TRBV28,many,15,NA,TRBJ1-5,TGTGCCAGCAGTTCGGACCCGGCTAGCAATCAGCCCCAGCATTTT,CASSSDPASNQPQHF
TRBV27,few,14,NA,TRBJ2-7,TGTGCCAGCAGCACAAGTCCCTTCGTCTACGAGCAGTACTTC,CASSTSPFVYEQYF
TRBV12-3/TRBV12-4,many,14,NA,TRBJ2-7,TGTGCCAGCATGATATTGGGAAACTTGGGCGAGCAGTACTTC,CASMILGNLGEQYF
TRBV19,many,13,NA,TRBJ1-1,TGTGCCAGCTCCGCTACGGCCCACACTGAAGCTTTCTTT,CASSATAHTEAFF